This T cell receptor beta chain was obtained from a study of tissue T cells after allogeneic stem cell transplantation. Findings and caveats of the study: Alloreactivity or antigen specificity of tissue TCRs was not determined; some clones might be host cells. In patients and mice, blood and spleen missed much of tissue repertoire.

Sequencing of TCRbeta CDR3 at survey depth gave sequences and template counts. Repertoires were generated with immunoSEQ multiplex PCR, while TCRdb's copy carries only in-frame clones and drops some. The table lists 1,500 to 2,000 clones, roughly half of them singletons. Losses at the gene ends were 4 bases for V and 3 bases for J; bases not matched to a gene: 3. There are 13 residues in the CDR3. Germline lookup yields CDR1 LGHDT and CDR2 YNNKQL (reference sequence). The sample holds a few counts of this clone. Antigen: not known. Any gene name here is a mouse gene name. Read sequence stops 1 residue before the CDR3 end, and the germline J gene provides the missing end. The sample's time point: mouse harvest day 14 after allogeneic transplant. Mouse grafts combined 10^7 T-cell-depleted bone marrow cells with 10^6 splenic CD5+ T cells. Tissues came from B6→BALB/c major-mismatch GVHD mice at day 7 or 14.

V gene TRBV4 combines with J gene TRBJ2-7; 7 bases are shared with TRBD2. The sequenced sample consisted of gut tissue. The TCR originated in a female BALB/c mouse given C57BL/6 T cells with graft-versus-host disease after an allogeneic hematopoietic cell transplant. The chain's CDR3 is CASSSPGGYEQYF. CDR3 bases read: TGTGCCAGCAGCTCCCCTGGGGGCTATGAACAGTAC.